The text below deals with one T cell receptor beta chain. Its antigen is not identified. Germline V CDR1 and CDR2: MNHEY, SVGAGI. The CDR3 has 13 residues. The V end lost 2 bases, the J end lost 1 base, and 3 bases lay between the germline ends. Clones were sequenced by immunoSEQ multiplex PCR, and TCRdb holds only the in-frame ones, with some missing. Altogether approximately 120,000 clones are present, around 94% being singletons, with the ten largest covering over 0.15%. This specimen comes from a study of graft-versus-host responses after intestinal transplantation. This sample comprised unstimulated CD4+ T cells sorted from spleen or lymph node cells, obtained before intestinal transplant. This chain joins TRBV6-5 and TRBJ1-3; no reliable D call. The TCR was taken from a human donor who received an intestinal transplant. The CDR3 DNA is TGTGCCAGCAGTTACGGTTCTGGAAACACCATATATTTT. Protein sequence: CASSYGSGNTIYF.